This is a list of T cell receptor beta chains from one sample in a study of OX40 agonist ivuxolimab in advanced cancers. The data were produced by immunoSEQ multiplex PCR, yet TCRdb's version contains in-frame clones alone and is incomplete. Here the sample spans tens of thousands of clones, about nine tenths being singletons. The starting material was CD4+ or CD8+ T cells sorted from blood, obtained in a trial of the OX40 agonist ivuxolimab. The receptors stem from an adult with an advanced solid tumor such as melanoma, head and neck, liver or kidney cancer. Each CDR3 is given with its conserved first and last residue. Fields, in order: V gene, clone size, J gene, D gene, CDR3 protein, CDR3 DNA. A D gene is named only where the DNA matches it firmly. The size of a clone is reported for some rows only, either as once, few or many, or as a class for expanded clones.

>TRBV9|NA|TRBJ2-2|NA
CASSPYGNTGELFF
TGTGCCAGCAGCCCCTACGGGAACACCGGGGAGCTGTTTTTT
>TRBV9|NA|TRBJ2-3|NA
CASSVHRASTDTQYF
TGTGCCAGCAGCGTACACAGGGCTAGCACAGATACGCAGTATTTT
>TRBV5-1|NA|TRBJ2-2|NA
CASSLVRGNTGELFF
TGCGCCAGCAGCTTGGTTAGGGGGAATACCGGGGAGCTGTTTTTT
>TRBV6-5|NA|TRBJ2-7|NA
CASATGTYAYEQYF
TGTGCCAGCGCGACCGGGACCTACGCCTACGAGCAGTACTTC
>TRBV30|NA|TRBJ2-7|NA
CAWSVSRYVYEQYF
TGTGCCTGGAGTGTATCCAGGTACGTCTACGAGCAGTACTTC
>TRBV28|NA|TRBJ2-3|NA
CALLVADTQYF
TGTGCCTTACTGGTGGCAGATACGCAGTATTTT
>TRBV4-2|NA|TRBJ2-5|TRBD1
CASSQDTTGTGETQYF
TGTGCCAGCAGCCAAGATACGACCGGGACAGGGGAGACCCAGTACTTC
>TRBV4-1|NA|TRBJ2-7|NA
CASSQDRLSYEQYF
TGCGCCAGCAGCCAAGATAGACTGTCCTACGAGCAGTACTTC
>TRBV2|NA|TRBJ2-4|NA
CASSERGNKNIQYF
TGTGCCAGCAGTGAGCGAGGGAACAAAAACATTCAGTACTTC
>TRBV28|NA|TRBJ2-1|TRBD1
CASSPQGDEQFF
TGTGCCAGCAGTCCCCAGGGGGATGAGCAGTTCTTC
>TRBV5-1|once|TRBJ1-1|NA
CASKRSMNTEAFF
TGCGCCAGCAAAAGGTCCATGAACACTGAAGCTTTCTTT
>TRBV7-9|NA|TRBJ2-5|NA
CASSLVHPQETQYF
TGTGCCAGCAGCTTAGTCCACCCCCAAGAGACCCAGTACTTC
>TRBV19|NA|TRBJ2-1|TRBD2
CASSISGTSGYNEQFF
TGTGCCAGTAGTATCTCCGGGACTAGCGGATACAATGAGCAGTTCTTC
>TRBV5-6|NA|TRBJ1-4|NA
CASSWGRANEKLFF
TGTGCCAGCAGCTGGGGCAGGGCTAATGAAAAACTGTTTTTT
>TRBV7-9|NA|TRBJ2-7|NA
CASSSTREQSYEQYF
TGTGCCAGCAGCTCGACAAGGGAGCAATCCTACGAGCAGTACTTC
>TRBV6-5|NA|TRBJ2-1|NA
CASSPLREREGFF
TGTGCCAGCAGTCCCCTGAGGGAGCGCGAGGGGTTCTTC
>TRBV5-6|NA|TRBJ2-5|TRBD2
CASSKYLADGEETQYF
TGTGCCAGCAGCAAATACCTAGCGGACGGAGAAGAGACCCAGTACTTC
>TRBV7-9|NA|TRBJ2-1|TRBD2
CASSLTPGLEGNEQFF
TGTGCCAGCAGCTTGACCCCGGGACTAGAGGGCAATGAGCAGTTCTTC
>TRBV10-3|NA|TRBJ1-2|NA
CAISGTDEVTNYGYTF
TGTGCCATCAGTGGGACGGACGAAGTTACTAACTATGGCTACACCTTC
>TRBV10-3|NA|TRBJ1-2|NA
CAISESDPLGGYTF
TGTGCCATCAGTGAGTCAGACCCGCTCGGTGGCTACACCTTC
>TRBV2|NA|TRBJ2-7|NA
CASSDLSDSYEQYF
TGTGCCAGCAGTGATCTGAGCGACTCCTACGAGCAGTACTTC
>TRBV19|NA|TRBJ1-5|NA
CASSMSPNQPQHF
TGTGCCAGTAGTATGTCACCCAATCAGCCCCAGCATTTT
>TRBV9|NA|TRBJ2-2|NA
CASSVPVQGENTGELFF
TGTGCCAGCAGCGTACCGGTACAGGGCGAGAACACCGGGGAGCTGTTTTTT
>TRBV6-1|NA|TRBJ2-5|TRBD2
CASSLSGGETQYF
TGTGCCAGCTCCCTCAGCGGGGGAGAGACCCAGTACTTC
>TRBV7-8|NA|TRBJ1-3|NA
CASSFLGTGNTIYF
TGTGCCAGCAGCTTTTTAGGGACTGGAAACACCATATATTTT
>TRBV4-1|NA|TRBJ2-5|TRBD1
CASSQDFEGTGLEETQYF
TGCGCCAGCAGCCAAGATTTCGAGGGGACAGGGTTGGAGGAGACCCAGTACTTC
>TRBV6-1|NA|TRBJ2-5|NA
CASSEGGHRYQETQYF
TGTGCCAGCAGTGAGGGTGGGCATAGGTACCAAGAGACCCAGTACTTC
>TRBV5-1|NA|TRBJ1-1|NA
CASSLVSDPTNTEAFF
TGCGCCAGCAGCTTGGTCTCAGACCCAACGAACACTGAAGCTTTCTTT
>TRBV2|medium-sized|TRBJ2-1|NA
CASITRGYNEQFF
TGTGCCAGCATAACCAGAGGCTACAATGAGCAGTTCTTC
>TRBV2|NA|TRBJ2-7|NA
CASSAGHPAGYEQYF
TGTGCCAGCAGTGCGGGACACCCCGCTGGGTACGAGCAGTACTTC
>TRBV6-1|NA|TRBJ2-7|NA
CASSGPDLSYEQYF
TGTGCCAGCAGTGGTCCGGACTTATCCTACGAGCAGTACTTC
>TRBV7-9|NA|TRBJ1-1|NA
CASSLPGNTEAFF
TGTGCCAGCAGCTTACCGGGGAACACTGAAGCTTTCTTT
>TRBV19|NA|TRBJ2-1|NA
CASSPTSSNEQFF
TGTGCCAGTTCCCCAACTAGCAGCAATGAGCAGTTCTTC
>TRBV5-1|NA|TRBJ2-7|NA
CASSLRWGSYEQYF
TGCGCCAGCAGCTTACGGTGGGGGTCCTACGAGCAGTACTTC
>TRBV28|NA|TRBJ1-1|TRBD1
CASRDVRGLTEAFF
TGTGCCAGCAGAGACGTCAGGGGGCTCACTGAAGCTTTCTTT
>TRBV4-1|NA|TRBJ2-5|TRBD1
CASSQVGQGETQYF
TGCGCCAGCAGCCAAGTAGGACAGGGGGAGACCCAGTACTTC
>TRBV6-5|NA|TRBJ2-7|NA
CASSENLEQYF
TGTGCCAGCAGTGAAAATCTTGAGCAGTACTTC
>TRBV9|NA|TRBJ2-3|NA
CASSVAGDTQYF
TGTGCCAGCAGCGTAGCTGGGGATACGCAGTATTTT
>TRBV27|NA|TRBJ2-2|NA
CASSLSFGELFF
TGTGCCAGCAGTTTATCTTTCGGGGAGCTGTTTTTT
>TRBV14|NA|TRBJ2-5|NA
CASSPPLALQETQYF
TGTGCCAGCAGCCCCCCGCTAGCGTTACAAGAGACCCAGTACTTC
>TRBV6-5|NA|TRBJ2-7|NA
CASSNAAGYEQYF
TGTGCCAGCAGTAACGCGGCGGGCTACGAGCAGTACTTC
>TRBV4-1|NA|TRBJ2-7|TRBD1
CASSQGTVYEQYF
TGCGCCAGCAGCCAGGGGACAGTCTACGAGCAGTACTTC
>TRBV13|NA|TRBJ2-2|NA
CASSAGTNTGELFF
TGTGCCAGCAGCGCCGGGACAAACACCGGGGAGCTGTTTTTT
>TRBV7-9|NA|TRBJ2-3|NA
CASSLAIGTSDTQYF
TGTGCCAGCAGCTTAGCGATTGGAACATCAGATACGCAGTATTTT
>TRBV5-1|NA|TRBJ1-1|NA
CASTRSDLNTEAFF
TGCGCCAGCACCCGGTCAGACCTGAACACTGAAGCTTTCTTT
>TRBV19|NA|TRBJ1-1|NA
CASSIPRTPNEAFF
TGTGCCAGTAGTATCCCCCGGACACCCAATGAAGCTTTCTTT
>TRBV13|NA|TRBJ2-3|NA
CASSPNTDTQYF
TGTGCCAGCAGCCCAAACACAGATACGCAGTATTTT
>TRBV5-5|NA|TRBJ1-4|NA
CASSPEGRIELFF
TGTGCCAGCAGCCCCGAGGGACGGATTGAACTGTTTTTT
>TRBV2|NA|TRBJ2-3|NA
CAGTSGGTDTQYF
TGTGCCGGTACCTCAGGGGGCACAGATACGCAGTATTTT
>TRBV2|few|TRBJ2-1|NA
CASSNNPYNEQFF
TGTGCCAGCTCCAATAATCCCTACAATGAGCAGTTCTTC
>TRBV7-2|NA|TRBJ2-5|TRBD2
CASSRDNIPGTSRVTQYF
TGTGCCAGCAGCCGAGACAATATCCCCGGGACTAGCCGTGTGACCCAGTACTTC
>TRBV18|NA|TRBJ1-1|NA
CASSPLDGVGTEAFF
TGTGCCAGCTCACCACTCGATGGGGTAGGGACTGAAGCTTTCTTT
>TRBV5-4|NA|TRBJ1-2|NA
CASSLDSSNYGYTF
TGTGCCAGCAGCTTGGACAGCTCTAACTATGGCTACACCTTC